A selection of T cell receptor beta chains follows, all from one sample in a study of blood T cells in healthy people across ages. One entry per CDR3 protein results from TCRdb running MiXCR on the 5' RACE reads. The sample lists approximately 800,000 distinct CDR3 sequences; approximately 53% were seen once. The sequenced material came from blood. The receptors stem from a man in his forties in good health. CDR3s include the opening cysteine and the closing phenylalanine or tryptophan. D genes are given only for firm matches. Not every row has a clone size; where given, it reads once, few, many or a size class.

TRBJ2-1 | TRBV9 | TRBD2 | - | TGTGCCAGCATCGTAACAGCGGGAGAGCAGTTCTTC | CASIVTAGEQFF
TRBJ2-3 | TRBV7-2 | TRBD1 | - | TGTGCCAGCAGCTTAAATCCGGCAGGGGGCGGGTCGGATACGCAGTATTTT | CASSLNPAGGGSDTQYF
TRBJ2-7 | TRBV25-1 | TRBD1 | - | TGTGCCAGCAGTGTGACAGGGGGGTTTCAAGACGAGCAGTACTTC | CASSVTGGFQDEQYF
TRBJ2-3 | TRBV7-3 | TRBD2 | - | TGTGCCAGCAGCTTAGAGGGAGGGACTAGCGGGCGCCATACGCAGTATTTT | CASSLEGGTSGRHTQYF
TRBJ1-4 | TRBV28 | - | - | TGTGCCAGCAGTGTGCAAGGGGAAAAACTGTTTTTT | CASSVQGEKLFF
TRBJ2-7 | TRBV7-2 | TRBD1 | few | TGTGCCAGCAGCTGGACAGGGGTGGATGAGCAGTACTTC | CASSWTGVDEQYF
TRBJ2-5 | TRBV7-2 | - | few | TGTGCCAGCAGCCCCCCCACACACAGGGAGGGGACCCAGTACTTC | CASSPPTHREGTQYF
TRBJ1-2 | TRBV27 | - | few | TGTGCCAGCAGTTTACAAGGTCTGGGTGGCTACACCTTC | CASSLQGLGGYTF
TRBJ2-3 | TRBV4-2 | - | few | TGTGCCAGCAGCCAAGAGGCGGGTGGAGACACAGATACGCAGTATTTT | CASSQEAGGDTDTQYF
TRBJ1-2 | TRBV28 | - | few | TGTGCCAGCAGTCTACGGGTATCGTGGGGCTACACCTTC | CASSLRVSWGYTF
TRBJ1-2 | TRBV29-1 | TRBD1 | many | TGCAGCGTTGAAGACCGGAGGGGGCCGTATGGCTACACCTTC | CSVEDRRGPYGYTF
TRBJ2-5 | TRBV5-4 | TRBD2 | - | TGTGCCGGCAGCTTGGGCGGAGCGGGAGCTTCAGAGACCCAGTACTTC | CAGSLGGAGASETQYF
TRBJ1-6 | TRBV2 | - | once | TGTGCCAGCAGTGAACGGGGCTCCTATAATTCACCCCTCCACTTT | CASSERGSYNSPLHF
TRBJ2-3 | TRBV29-1 | TRBD1 | few | TGCAGCGTTGCACCGGGACAGAAGGGTACAGATACGCAGTATTTT | CSVAPGQKGTDTQYF
TRBJ2-1 | TRBV29-1 | TRBD2 | - | TGCAGCGTTACGCCAGCGGGAGGCTCCTACAATGAGCAGTTCTTC | CSVTPAGGSYNEQFF
TRBJ2-7 | TRBV2 | TRBD1 | - | TGTGCCAGCAAGGGACAGGGGGCACCCAAGTTATCCTACGAGCAGTACTTC | CASKGQGAPKLSYEQYF
TRBJ2-5 | TRBV5-1 | TRBD2 | once | TGCGCCAGCAGCTTTTCGTTAGCGGGAGTGGAGACCCAGTACTTC | CASSFSLAGVETQYF
TRBJ2-3 | TRBV7-9 | - | - | TGTGCCAGCAGCTTAGTCCGAGGGGCCAACACAGATACGCAGTATTTT | CASSLVRGANTDTQYF
TRBJ2-7 | TRBV12-3/TRBV12-4 | - | - | TGTGCCAGCAGTACACAGGGCCACGAGCAGTACTTC | CASSTQGHEQYF
TRBJ2-7 | TRBV7-3 | TRBD1 | few | TGTGCCAGCAGCTCCGACCCGTGGACAGGCGACGAGCAGTACTTC | CASSSDPWTGDEQYF
TRBJ1-4 | TRBV12-3/TRBV12-4 | TRBD1 | - | TGTGCCAGCATGGGACAGCTTAATGAAAAACTGTTTTTT | CASMGQLNEKLFF
TRBJ2-1 | TRBV20-1 | TRBD1 | few | TGCAGTGCTGGGGGGACAGGGCCTTGGAATGAGCAGTTCTTC | CSAGGTGPWNEQFF
TRBJ1-4 | TRBV19 | - | few | TGTGCCAGTAGTATAGGTCAGGTGGCTGAAAAACTGTTTTTT | CASSIGQVAEKLFF
TRBJ1-1 | TRBV12-3/TRBV12-4 | - | once | TGTGCCAGCACACTACACTCCTCCCGGCAGGGAGAAGCTTTCTTT | CASTLHSSRQGEAFF
TRBJ1-4 | TRBV29-1 | TRBD1 | - | TGCAGCGTTTATACAGGGGAGAGCCGTGAAAAACTGTTTTTT | CSVYTGESREKLFF
TRBJ2-3 | TRBV3-1 | TRBD2 | - | TGTGCCAGCAGCCCCGGGACTAGTTTCTACACAGATACGCAGTATTTT | CASSPGTSFYTDTQYF
TRBJ2-3 | TRBV11-2 | - | - | TGTGCCAGCAGCTTTTCTCAGATGATAATCACAGATACGCAGTATTTT | CASSFSQMIITDTQYF
TRBJ1-1 | TRBV2 | TRBD1 | few | TGTGCCAGCATCCTGGGACAGTTGAACACTGAAGCTTTCTTT | CASILGQLNTEAFF
TRBJ2-7 | TRBV6-1 | TRBD2 | few | TGTGCCAGCAGAGCAAGTAGAGCGGGAGTCTACGAGCAGTACTTC | CASRASRAGVYEQYF
TRBJ2-3 | TRBV12-3/TRBV12-4 | - | - | TGTGCCAGCAGTTTCAGAGCGAGAGCAGATACGCAGTATTTT | CASSFRARADTQYF
TRBJ1-4 | TRBV5-1 | - | - | TGCGCCAGCAGCTTGAACGGGGGCTCAGTGAGGGAAAAACTGTTTTTT | CASSLNGGSVREKLFF
TRBJ2-7 | TRBV29-1 | - | - | TGCAGCGTTCGGGGTGTATTGGGGTACGAGCAGTACTTC | CSVRGVLGYEQYF
TRBJ1-3 | TRBV6-5 | - | - | TGTGCCAGCAGTTACTCGCCAGGGTCGAGCGGAAACACCATATATTTT | CASSYSPGSSGNTIYF
TRBJ1-5 | TRBV15 | - | - | TGTGCCACCAGCAGAGGTCGGGACCTGCAGCCCCAGCATTTT | CATSRGRDLQPQHF
TRBJ2-7 | TRBV4-2 | TRBD2 | few | TGTGCCAGCAGCCAAGATGCGGGAGTGGACGAGCAGTACTTC | CASSQDAGVDEQYF
TRBJ2-7 | TRBV28 | TRBD2 | - | TGTGCCACTGCGGGAGTAAACTACGAGCAGTACTTC | CATAGVNYEQYF
TRBJ2-5 | TRBV3-1 | TRBD2 | - | TGTGCCAGCAGCCAAGATCGGGGGACTAGCGGAAATCTAGGGGAGACCCAGTACTTC | CASSQDRGTSGNLGETQYF
TRBJ2-3 | TRBV7-8 | TRBD1 | few | TGTGCCAGCAGCTTCCCCGGACAGGGGAGTGGCGATACGCAGTATTTT | CASSFPGQGSGDTQYF
TRBJ1-2 | TRBV2 | TRBD1 | few | TGTGCCAGCAAAACCGGGACAGGGGGCTTAGATGGCTACACCTTC | CASKTGTGGLDGYTF
TRBJ2-1 | TRBV7-2 | TRBD2 | - | TGTGCCAGCGGCTACGGGGGACTAGCGTCCTACAATGAGCAGTTCTTC | CASGYGGLASYNEQFF
TRBJ1-2 | TRBV20-1 | TRBD1 | few | TGCAGTGGGACAGGGGAGGCCGGCTACACCTTC | CSGTGEAGYTF
TRBJ2-6 | TRBV7-8 | - | few | TGTGCCAGCGCCCGGGGTGGGGCCAACGTCCTGACTTTC | CASARGGANVLTF
TRBJ2-4 | TRBV20-1 | TRBD2 | once | TGCAGTGCCCTTTATAGCGGGAGGGCCGCGGCCAAAAACATTCAGTACTTC | CSALYSGRAAAKNIQYF
TRBJ2-6 | TRBV7-3 | - | - | TGTGCCAGCAGCTTAACCCCACAGGGCTCTGGGGCCAACGTCCTGACTTTC | CASSLTPQGSGANVLTF
TRBJ1-2 | TRBV28 | - | - | TGTGCCAGCCTTCGAGGGGCCGATTCTTACACCTTC | CASLRGADSYTF